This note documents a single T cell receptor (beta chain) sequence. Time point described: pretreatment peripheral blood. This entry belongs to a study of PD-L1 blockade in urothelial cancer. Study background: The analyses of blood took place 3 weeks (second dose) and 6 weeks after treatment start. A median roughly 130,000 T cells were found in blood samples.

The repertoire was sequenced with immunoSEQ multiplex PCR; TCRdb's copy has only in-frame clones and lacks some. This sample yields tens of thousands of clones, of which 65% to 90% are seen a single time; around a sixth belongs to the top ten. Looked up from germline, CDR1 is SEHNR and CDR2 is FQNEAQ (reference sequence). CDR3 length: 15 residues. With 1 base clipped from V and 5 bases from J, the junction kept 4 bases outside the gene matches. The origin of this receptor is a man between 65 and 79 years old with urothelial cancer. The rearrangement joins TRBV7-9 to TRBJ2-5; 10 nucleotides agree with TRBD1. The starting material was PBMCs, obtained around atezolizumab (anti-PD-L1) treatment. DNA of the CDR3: TGTGCCAGCAGCTTAGGGACAGGGGGTGGCGAGACCCAGTACTTC. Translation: CASSLGTGGGETQYF.